This TCR beta chain was sequenced during a study of cytomegalovirus exposure and HLA in healthy donors. Study outcomes and limitations: The study flagged approximately 180 TCR beta chains as cytomegalovirus-associated.

Worth noting for this clone: Its antigen remains unidentified.

Vbeta (60) and Jbeta (13) primers were used in the PCR. Sequenced by immunoSEQ multiplex PCR; TCRdb stores in-frame clones only, minus some. The table lists about 82,000 clones, roughly 72% of them singletons, with approximately 6% in the top ten. CDR1 is LNHDA, CDR2 SQIVND, per germline (reference sequence). V lost 3 bases, J lost 0 bases, and 15 bases lay in between. The CDR3 totals 17 residues. This receptor was obtained from a woman aged 45-59 years in good health and CMV-seropositive. Sequences were obtained from PBMCs. The genes are TRBV19 and TRBJ1-5; no reliable D call. The CDR3 nucleotides are TGTGCCAGTAGTATGGGAGGAAATAAACTTAGCAATCAGCCCCAGCATTTT. Translation gives CASSMGGNKLSNQPQHF.